The entry below describes one T cell receptor (beta chain). No antigen is known for it. 60 Vbeta and 13 Jbeta primers were used in PCR. Clones were read by immunoSEQ multiplex PCR, and TCRdb kept only the in-frame ones, dropping some. The sample has about 150,000 clones; approximately 81% are singletons. The sample is drawn from a study of cytomegalovirus exposure and HLA in healthy donors. Study conclusions and caveats: In a later analysis, TCR association rates varied by HLA locus: DRB1 most, HLA-C fewest. Cytomegalovirus association was listed for around 170 TCR beta chains.

The CDR3 is 13 amino acids. Looked up from germline, CDR1 is SGHTA and CDR2 is FQGNSA. V was clipped by 5 bases and J by 4 bases; unmatched bases: 3. The V gene is TRBV7-2, the J gene TRBJ1-1; 8 bases agree with TRBD1. The receptor comes from a man in his forties or fifties in good health and CMV-seropositive. The sequenced material came from PBMCs. The chain's CDR3 is CASSLTGGTEAFF. The CDR3 bases are TGTGCCAGCAGCCTTACAGGGGGCACTGAAGCTTTCTTT.